This TCR beta chain derives from a study of blood T cells in healthy people across ages. This clonotype was observed at least ten times. PCR was performed a second time for 7 to 11 cycles using a sample-barcoded 5' primer and a J-beta primer mix. One entry per CDR3 protein, called by TCRdb with MiXCR from the 5' RACE reads. Of roughly 640,000 distinct CDR3 sequences listed, less than 35% are singletons. The length of the CDR3 is 15 residues. CDR1 and CDR2 from the germline V gene are SGDLS and YYNGEE. Unmatched junction bases numbered 5, after V lost 2 bases and J lost 2 bases. The chain couples TRBV9 to TRBJ2-7, with TRBD2 identical over 9 bases. Material for sequencing was blood. This TCR was sampled from a woman aged 80 or older in good health. The CDR3 DNA is TGTGCCAGCAGCGTTAGGGCGGGGGGGCCCTACGAGCAGTACTTC. Protein product: CASSVRAGGPYEQYF.